This TCR beta chain was recorded in a study of identical twins. Whole-study results and caveats: Insertions were reduced in abundant cord blood beta clonotypes but not in memory repertoires.

This clonotype was observed a handful of times. Its specificity is not known. Each CDR3 protein is one row after TCRdb ran MiXCR on the 5' RACE reads. In the table there are roughly 720,000 distinct CDR3 sequences, 15% to 20% of which are singletons. The data were also submitted as part of a second study, on T cells expressing NK-cell markers. That paper states: Cells sorted as CD3+CD56+NKG2C+, CD3+CD56+NKG2C- and CD3+CD56-NKG2C+ T cells supplied the TCR beta repertoires. In a handful of donors, these clonotypes also led the CD3+CD56-NKG2C+ fraction.

The sequence came from a woman younger than 35 in good health. Sample: PBMCs.

The CDR3 sequence is CASSLTGLSNTGELFF. Here the CDR3 DNA reads TGTGCCAGCAGTTTAACGGGGTTGAGTAACACCGGGGAGCTGTTTTTT. The chain carries TRBV27 and TRBJ2-2; D might be TRBD2 (5 bases). V lost 2 bases, J lost 2 bases, and 12 bases lay in between. Germline assignment: CDR1 MNHEY and CDR2 SMNVEV (reference sequence). CDR3 length: 16 residues.